Reported below is one T cell receptor beta chain. Its antigen is unidentified. The CDR3 is made up of 17 amino acids. Germline lookup yields CDR1 MGHRA and CDR2 YSYEKL. J gave up 4 bases and V 2 bases, and 8 bases lay outside the gene matches. These data belong to a study of persistence of HIV-infected CD4 T cells. Findings and limits, study-wide: TCR oligoclonality correlated with proviral oligoclonality in the same sorted populations.

Anti-CD3/anti-CD28 beads served as a nonspecific positive control stimulus. Responding CD4+ T cells were sorted by upregulation of both CD40 ligand and CD69. Undetectable plasma HIV-1 RNA below 50 copies/mL lasted at least 4 years. The libraries were made with immunoSEQ version 4 in survey mode. Assay used: immunoSEQ multiplex PCR; TCRdb lists only in-frame clones, some missing. The sample carries roughly 48,000 clones, about 88% recorded once. The sequence came from an adult woman with HIV who was CMV-seropositive. The specimen was CD4+ T cells sorted from PBMCs after approximately 18-hour stimulation, collected from a patient who received antiretroviral therapy. The gene calls are TRBV4-1 and TRBJ1-2, with 12 bases aligning to TRBD1. CDR3 sequence (DNA): TGCGCCAGCAGCCAAATCCAAGGGACAGGGGGCGGCTATGGCTACACCTTC. It translates to CASSQIQGTGGGYGYTF.